This T cell receptor beta chain is from a study of blood T cell repertoires in COVID-19. The data were produced by immunoSEQ multiplex PCR, yet TCRdb's version contains in-frame clones alone and is incomplete. The sample includes 300,000 or so clones, 80% to 90% of them seen just once. There are 14 residues in the CDR3. Germline V CDR1 and CDR2: SQVTM, ANQGSEA. J lost 1 base, V lost 6 bases, and 5 bases had no gene match. Sequenced sample: PBMCs or T cells enriched from blood (not recorded which). The TCR sequence derives from a woman between 40 and 55 years old with acute COVID-19. The J gene is TRBJ1-1, the V gene TRBV29-1; 10 bases map to TRBD1. CDR3 sequence reads: CSVLRQGANTEAFF. CDR3 nucleotides: TGCAGCGTCCTTAGACAGGGGGCGAACACTGAAGCTTTCTTT.